The clone carrying this T cell receptor (beta chain) came up a few times. Its specificity is not known. The data were taken from a study of early T cells in non-severe SARS-CoV-2 infection. Study at large: Unsorted whole blood bulk RNA was sequenced, with unpaired chains. Regarding the study as a whole: VDJdb matches were skewed toward anti-spike CD8 T cell responses.

Tagging with unique molecular identifiers was applied to individual cDNA molecules. MiXCR was run by TCRdb on the 5' RACE reads, yielding one entry per CDR3 protein. The sample holds approximately 71,000 distinct CDR3 sequences, roughly 13% seen once. Trimming took off 7 bases at V and 2 bases at J, with 14 bases between the two ends. The CDR3 consists of 14 residues. Looked up from germline, CDR1 is MNHNY and CDR2 is SVGAGI (reference sequence). The receptor was isolated from an adult who was a healthcare worker with PCR-confirmed SARS-CoV-2 infection or an uninfected control (not recorded which). The gene calls are TRBV6-6 and TRBJ1-2, with D hard to call. The specimen was whole blood. The CDR3 DNA is TGTGCCAGCACCAAGGAGATCTTAAACTATGGCTACACCTTC. Protein: CASTKEILNYGYTF.